Listed below are T cell receptor beta chains from one sample, sequenced in a study of blood T cell repertoires in COVID-19. Clones were sequenced by immunoSEQ multiplex PCR, and TCRdb holds only the in-frame ones, with some missing. This sample has some 81,000 clones, with 90% found just once. Source material: peripheral blood. The receptors come from a woman in her forties or fifties in a cohort sampled during active COVID-19. CDR3s leave out the opening cysteine and the closing phenylalanine or tryptophan. Clone size, where shown, is once, few, many, or a class for clones that have expanded.

CDR3 length | J gene | clone size | V gene | CDR3 protein
14 | TRBJ2-1 | NA | TRBV2 | ASSATPGTGGDEQF
14 | TRBJ2-1 | NA | TRBV7-9 | ASSLRDRYSYNEQF
13 | TRBJ1-1 | NA | TRBV5-6 | ASLRAGAQATEAF
14 | TRBJ2-1 | NA | TRBV6-5 | ASSYSSSGALGEQF
16 | TRBJ2-7 | few | TRBV3-1/TRBV3-2 | ASSQPAGLAGGTYEQY
13 | TRBJ1-3 | NA | TRBV27 | ASAQGGMSGNTIY
11 | TRBJ2-5 | NA | TRBV30 | AWNEQVQETQY
12 | TRBJ2-5 | NA | TRBV28 | ASSSEQHQETQY
14 | TRBJ2-1 | NA | TRBV3-1/TRBV3-2 | ASSPWTPPIPNEQF
14 | TRBJ1-1 | NA | TRBV5-1 | ASSPQQGARNTEAF
11 | TRBJ1-2 | NA | TRBV3-1/TRBV3-2 | ASSQDEVRGYT
15 | TRBJ2-2 | NA | TRBV18 | ASSPFIRGMNTGELF
11 | TRBJ1-1 | NA | TRBV10-3 | AISELPGGEAF
15 | TRBJ1-5 | NA | TRBV11-2 | ASSLRGRAICNQPQH
11 | TRBJ2-5 | NA | TRBV18 | ASSGGVVETQY
9 | TRBJ1-3 | NA | TRBV6-5 | ASSRGDTIY
14 | TRBJ2-1 | once | TRBV6-5 | ASSYEGTRGNNEQF
13 | TRBJ2-5 | NA | TRBV7-8 | ASSLAGGVRETQY
10 | TRBJ2-7 | NA | TRBV20-1 | SASRAGGEQY
15 | TRBJ2-1 | once | TRBV7-3 | ASSPGDLAGADNEQF
11 | TRBJ2-3 | NA | TRBV27 | AARASGRATQY
12 | TRBJ1-1 | NA | TRBV7-2 | ASSPTTVNTEAF
12 | TRBJ2-1 | NA | TRBV7-9 | ASSRGELYNEQF
11 | TRBJ1-4 | NA | TRBV10-2 | ASSTQGDEKLF
11 | TRBJ2-1 | NA | TRBV5-1 | ASGSGKSNEQF
15 | TRBJ1-2 | NA | TRBV11-2 | ASSPWSRDRVGDGYT
13 | TRBJ2-5 | NA | TRBV5-1 | ASSLATGQRETQY
12 | TRBJ1-2 | NA | TRBV19 | ASSPEGWEDGYT
14 | TRBJ2-7 | NA | TRBV5-1 | ASSRKAGDRDYEQY
12 | TRBJ1-1 | once | TRBV28 | ASSFKQGIPKAF
11 | TRBJ1-1 | NA | TRBV5-1 | ASSEGQAAQAF
14 | TRBJ2-2 | NA | TRBV19 | ASTNGLAGQTGELF
14 | TRBJ2-1 | NA | TRBV11-3 | ASSPRWTGTGNEQF